Below, 25 T cell receptor beta chains from the same sample are listed, as sequenced in a study of cytomegalovirus exposure and HLA in healthy donors. Amplification used 60 Vbeta primers and 13 Jbeta primers. Repertoires were generated with immunoSEQ multiplex PCR, while TCRdb's copy carries only in-frame clones and drops some. The sample has some 150,000 clones; roughly three quarters are singletons. Source material: PBMCs. The origin of the receptors is a male donor in good health and CMV-seronegative.

The chain combines TRBV29-1 with TRBJ1-1; the D gene is possibly TRBD1 (6 bases). The CDR3 loop spans 13 amino acids. Trimming removed 2 bases from V and 0 bases from J, with 7 bases in between. Germline CDR1 SQVTM, CDR2 ANQGSEA. The CDR3 nucleotides are TGCAGCGTTGAACAGGGGCTGAACACTGAAGCTTTCTTT. This codes for CSVEQGLNTEAFF.

This chain joins TRBV27 and TRBJ1-2; 10 bases align to TRBD1. Per germline, CDR1 MNHEY and CDR2 SMNVEV (reference sequence). Trimming took 7 bases from V and 8 from J; bases not matched to a gene: 13. The CDR3 totals 15 residues. The CDR3 is CASIPRPGQGYGYTF. The CDR3 region has the DNA TGTGCCAGCATCCCGAGACCGGGACAGGGGTACGGCTACACCTTC.

V gene TRBV28 combines with J gene TRBJ1-2; unclear D gene. The germline V gene encodes CDR1 MDHEN and CDR2 SYDVKM. The CDR3 loop spans 15 amino acids. V shed 2 bases and J shed 3 bases, with 13 bases lying between them. The CDR3 DNA is TGTGCCAGCAGTTTAGAGGATGTGAGGCACTATGGCTACACCTTC. Residues: CASSLEDVRHYGYTF.

This chain connects TRBV5-5 to TRBJ1-5; D is unclear. The V end was cut by 4 bases, the J end by 3 bases, with 5 bases between. The CDR3 extends over 12 amino acids. Germline loops: CDR1 SGHKS, CDR2 YYEKEE (reference sequence). The CDR3 spells CASSLDNQPQHF. CDR3 nucleotide sequence: TGTGCCAGCAGCCTAGACAATCAGCCCCAGCATTTT.

This sequence joins TRBV9 and TRBJ2-3; 9 bases align to TRBD2. From germline, CDR1 is SGDLS and CDR2 YYNGEE. CDR3 length: 15 residues. Losses at the gene ends were 0 bases for V and 6 bases for J; bases not matched to a gene: 5. The CDR3 region is CASSVGSLAGDTQYF. The CDR3, as DNA: TGTGCCAGCAGCGTAGGTTCCCTAGCGGGGGATACGCAGTATTTT.

This clone occurred a few times. The chain carries TRBV27 and TRBJ1-2, with TRBD1 as a possible D gene (6 bases). The CDR3 is 15 residues long. The V end lost 3 bases, the J end lost 4 bases, and 15 bases lay between the germline ends. CDR1 and CDR2 from the germline V gene are MNHEY and SMNVEV (reference sequence). The CDR3 bases are TGTGCCAGCAGTTTGGCGGGGGCGAGTGTCTATGGCTACACCTTC. Its protein product is CASSLAGASVYGYTF.

This clone was observed a few times. The CDR3 coding sequence is TGTGCCAGCAGCTTATATGGGGCCAACACTGAAGCTTTCTTT. Its translation: CASSLYGANTEAFF. V is TRBV7-9 and J is TRBJ1-1; a possible D gene is TRBD1 (5 bases). The CDR3 covers 14 residues. V dropped 2 bases and J dropped 2 bases, with 9 bases sitting between them. Germline-derived CDR1 and CDR2 are SEHNR and FQNEAQ (reference sequence).

This chain uses TRBV18 with TRBJ2-7; a weak D match, TRBD1 (5 bases). V lost 3 bases and J lost 4, with 10 bases in between. Germline-derived CDR1 and CDR2 are KGHSH and LQKENI. The CDR3 runs to 13 residues. The DNA for the CDR3 is TGTGCCAGCTCACCCCCGGACATTTACGAGCAGTACTTC. It yields the protein CASSPPDIYEQYF.

V and J are TRBV7-3 and TRBJ1-6; 12 bases are shared with TRBD1. This CDR3 has 15 residues. Trimming cost V 2 bases and J 12 bases; bases outside gene matches: 5. The V gene's germline CDR1 is SGHTA and CDR2 FQGTGA. The CDR3 sequence is CASSLRDRGREPLHF. The CDR3 DNA follows: TGTGCCAGCAGCTTACGGGACAGGGGGCGAGAACCCCTCCACTTT.

V and J are TRBV5-8 and TRBJ1-1, with D maybe TRBD1 (6 bases). The CDR3 is made up of 13 amino acids. Trimming took off 8 bases at V and 2 bases at J, with 13 bases between the two ends. CDR1 is SGHTS, CDR2 YDEGEE, per germline. Here the CDR3 reads CASPGTLNTEAFF. As DNA, the CDR3 is TGTGCCAGTCCCGGGACACTCAACACTGAAGCTTTCTTT.

The J gene is TRBJ1-3, the V gene TRBV2; maybe TRBD1 (6 bases). CDR1 is SNHLY, CDR2 FYNNEI, per germline. Trimming removed 7 bases at V and 0 bases at J, with 10 bases between. CDR3 length: 14 residues. As DNA, the CDR3 is TGTGCCAGCACCTGGACAGACTCTGGAAACACCATATATTTT. Protein product: CASTWTDSGNTIYF.

The chain joins TRBV2 to TRBJ2-7; no clear D gene. Germline V gene sequence: CDR1 SNHLY, CDR2 FYNNEI. Trimming removed 6 bases at V and 6 bases at J, with 12 bases between. The CDR3 loop spans 12 amino acids. The CDR3 DNA is TGTGCCAGCAGAGAAATATCCGGCGAGCAGTACTTC. Translated: CASREISGEQYF.

This chain uses TRBV18 with TRBJ2-7, with 8 bases identical to TRBD1. The V and J ends lost 8 bases and 0 bases, in that order; junction bases with no gene match: 6. The CDR3 is 14 residues long. Germline V lookup: CDR1 KGHSH, CDR2 LQKENI. CDR3 sequence: CASARTGLSYEQYF. Written as DNA, the CDR3 is TGTGCCAGCGCGCGGACAGGGCTCTCCTACGAGCAGTACTTC.

The V call is TRBV19, the J call TRBJ1-1, with 8 bases matching TRBD1. This CDR3 spans 13 amino acids. The ends lost 9 bases at V and 6 bases at J; junction bases unmatched: 9. Per germline, CDR1 LNHDA and CDR2 SQIVND (reference sequence). CDR3 in DNA: TGTGCCAGCCTTACAGACAGGGGCGCTGAAGCTTTCTTT. Protein product: CASLTDRGAEAFF.

This clone was detected a few times. This chain joins TRBV4-1 and TRBJ2-1; TRBD2 might be the D (5 bases). Trimming removed 4 bases at V and 1 base at J, with 14 bases between. This CDR3 spans 16 amino acids. Germline values: CDR1 MGHRA, CDR2 YSYEKL. CDR3 residues: CASSLYAGASYNEQFF. DNA for the CDR3: TGCGCCAGCAGCCTATACGCGGGCGCTTCCTACAATGAGCAGTTCTTC.

The J gene is TRBJ2-5, the V gene TRBV7-2; TRBD2 might be the D (7 bases). The germline V gene has CDR1 SGHTA and CDR2 FQGNSA. Trimming took off 3 bases at V and 4 bases at J, with 18 bases between the two ends. The CDR3 runs to 16 residues. In DNA, the CDR3 is TGTGCCAGCAGCTTGGGGGGGCGCGGTTTTCGAGAGACCCAGTACTTC. It yields the protein CASSLGGRGFRETQYF.

The chain employs TRBV9 and TRBJ2-1; 10 nucleotides align to TRBD2. V gave up 0 bases and J gave up 9 bases; unmatched junction bases: 9. The length of the CDR3 is 16 residues. Per germline, CDR1 SGDLS and CDR2 YYNGEE. CDR3 in amino acids: CASSVVGAGGPGEQFF. The CDR3 nucleotides are TGTGCCAGCAGCGTAGTCGGAGCGGGGGGGCCGGGTGAGCAGTTCTTC.

This clone came up a few times. The V and J genes are TRBV7-9 and TRBJ2-7; 9 nucleotides line up with TRBD1. The CDR3 totals 17 residues. J gave up 1 base and V 2 bases, and 9 bases lay outside the gene matches. Germline assignment: CDR1 SEHNR and CDR2 FQNEAQ (reference sequence). The CDR3 spells CASSLRGSGTGSYEQYF. As DNA, the CDR3 is TGTGCCAGCAGCTTAAGGGGGTCCGGGACAGGGTCCTACGAGCAGTACTTC.

V and J are TRBV4-3 and TRBJ1-2, with TRBD1 as a possible D gene (6 bases). Looked up from germline, CDR1 is LGHNA and CDR2 is YSLEER. This CDR3 region has 14 residues. V was shortened by 3 bases and J by 5 bases, with 13 bases between the two germline ends. The CDR3 coding sequence is TGCGCCAGCAGCCAGACGGACAGACCATATGGCTACACCTTC. This gives the protein CASSQTDRPYGYTF.

This clone was observed a few times. The chain combines TRBV7-2 with TRBJ2-5, with TRBD1 as a possible D gene (5 bases). Germline CDR1 is SGHTA and CDR2 is FQGNSA. The CDR3 extends over 16 amino acids. Trimming shortened V by 5 bases and J by 4 bases, and 20 bases separated the two germline ends. CDR3 amino acids: CASSDRQGEMGETQYF. CDR3 sequence (DNA): TGTGCCAGCAGCGACCGCCAGGGTGAGATGGGAGAGACCCAGTACTTC.

The chain carries TRBV28 and TRBJ2-1, with a weak D call TRBD2 (5 bases). The CDR3 runs 16 residues. Germline CDR1 is MDHEN and CDR2 is SYDVKM. The V end was cut by 5 bases, the J end by 5 bases, with 19 bases between. CDR3 in amino acids: CASSLPGEGADNEQFF. The CDR3 region has the DNA TGTGCCAGCAGTCTCCCAGGTGAGGGCGCGGACAATGAGCAGTTCTTC. Complete variable domain (other parts from reference TRBV28 and TRBJ2-1): DVKVTQSSRYLVKRTGEKVFLECVQDMDHENMFWYRQDPGLGLRLIYFSYDVKMKEKGDIPEGYSVSREKKERFSLILESASTNQTSMYLCASSLPGEGADNEQFFGPGTRLTVL.

This chain connects TRBV11-1 to TRBJ2-1; weak D call: TRBD2 (6 bases). CDR1 and CDR2 (germline): SGHAT, FQDESV (reference sequence). With 5 bases removed from V and 2 bases from J, the gap between germline ends came to 16 bases. The CDR3 spans 16 residues. The CDR3 DNA is TGTGCCAGCAGCCGCCTGAGGGGCGGGGCCTACAATGAGCAGTTCTTC. Encoded protein: CASSRLRGGAYNEQFF.

V is TRBV5-6 and J is TRBJ2-7; D not certain. V lost 5 bases and J 4 bases, leaving 10 bases between the germline ends. Germline CDR1 reads SGHDT; CDR2 reads YYEEEE. The CDR3 is 12 residues long. The CDR3 reads CASSARAYEQYF. The CDR3 DNA reads as TGTGCCAGCAGTGCTAGAGCATACGAGCAGTACTTC.

This clone was picked up a small number of times. This chain's CDR3 is CASSSGHASPLHF. CDR3 DNA sequence: TGTGCCAGCAGCTCGGGACACGCTTCACCCCTCCACTTT. This chain links TRBV7-3 with TRBJ1-6, with a tentative D call TRBD1 (6 bases). Trimming stripped 4 bases from V and 9 bases from J, with 10 bases between. Germline values: CDR1 SGHTA, CDR2 FQGTGA. This CDR3 is 13 amino acids long.

CDR3 DNA sequence: TGTGCCAGCACCCCGGGGGGGCCGGATGGCTACACCTTC. Its translation is CASTPGGPDGYTF. The genes are TRBV11-2 and TRBJ1-2; tentative D call: TRBD1 (6 bases). The V gene's germline CDR1 is SGHAT and CDR2 FQNNGV. This CDR3 contains 13 residues. V was trimmed by 7 bases and J by 6 bases, leaving 15 bases between them. Combining the CDR3 with reference TRBV11-2 and TRBJ1-2 gives the whole variable domain EAGVAQSPRYKIIEKRQSVAFWCNPISGHATLYWYQQILGQGPKLLIQFQNNGVVDDSQLPKDRFSAERLKGVDSTLKIQPAKLEDSAVYLCASTPGGPDGYTFGSGTRLTVV.